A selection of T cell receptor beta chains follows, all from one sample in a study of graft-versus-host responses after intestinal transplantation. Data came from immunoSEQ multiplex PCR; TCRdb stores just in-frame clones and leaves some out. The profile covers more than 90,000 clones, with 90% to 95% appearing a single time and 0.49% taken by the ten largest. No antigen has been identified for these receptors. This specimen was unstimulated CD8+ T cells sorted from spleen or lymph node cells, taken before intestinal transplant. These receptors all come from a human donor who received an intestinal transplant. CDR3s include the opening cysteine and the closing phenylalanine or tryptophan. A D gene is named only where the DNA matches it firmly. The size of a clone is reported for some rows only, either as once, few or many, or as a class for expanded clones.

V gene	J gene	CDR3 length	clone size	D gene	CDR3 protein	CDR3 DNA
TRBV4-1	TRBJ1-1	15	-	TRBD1	CASSHGTGGRTEAFF	TGCGCCAGCAGCCATGGGACAGGGGGCCGGACTGAAGCTTTCTTT
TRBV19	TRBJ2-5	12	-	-	CASSNLQETQYF	TGTGCCAGTAGTAATCTTCAGGAGACCCAGTACTTC
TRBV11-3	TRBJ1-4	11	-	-	CASFRRVKLFF	TGTGCCAGCTTCCGGCGGGTAAAACTGTTTTTT
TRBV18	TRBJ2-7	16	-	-	CASSPFLLFKPYEQYF	TGTGCCAGCTCACCATTTTTACTATTCAAACCCTACGAGCAGTACTTC
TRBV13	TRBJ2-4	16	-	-	CASSPMGHLSKNIQYF	TGTGCCAGCAGCCCAATGGGACACCTATCCAAAAACATTCAGTACTTC
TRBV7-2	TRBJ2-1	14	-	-	CASSLDVAYNEQFF	TGTGCCAGCAGCTTAGATGTAGCCTACAATGAGCAGTTCTTC
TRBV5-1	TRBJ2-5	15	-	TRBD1	CASMHRDSSQETQYF	TGCGCCAGCATGCACCGGGACAGCTCTCAAGAGACCCAGTACTTC
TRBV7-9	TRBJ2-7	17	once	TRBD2	CASSSATGTSGGYEQYF	TGTGCCAGCAGCTCGGCAACCGGGACTAGCGGGGGTTACGAGCAGTACTTC
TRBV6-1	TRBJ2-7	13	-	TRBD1	CASGTGSSYEQYF	TGTGCCAGCGGGACAGGGAGCTCCTACGAGCAGTACTTC
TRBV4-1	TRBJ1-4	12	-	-	CASSQRGEKLFF	TGCGCCAGCAGCCAAAGAGGTGAAAAACTGTTTTTT
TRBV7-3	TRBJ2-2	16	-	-	CASSPMGSGFTGELFF	TGTGCCAGCAGCCCGATGGGGTCGGGGTTCACCGGGGAGCTGTTTTTT
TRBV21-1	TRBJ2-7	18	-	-	CASSKALPGLAYSYEQYF	TGTGCCAGCAGCAAAGCGCTTCCGGGACTAGCGTATTCCTACGAGCAGTACTTC
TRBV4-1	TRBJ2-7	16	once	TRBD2	CASSQQPTSGYYEQYF	TGCGCCAGCAGCCAACAACCGACTAGCGGGTATTACGAGCAGTACTTC
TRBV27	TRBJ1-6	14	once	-	CASSLWGGNSPLHF	TGTGCCAGCAGTTTATGGGGGGGAAATTCACCCCTCCACTTT
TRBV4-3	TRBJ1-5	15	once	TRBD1	CASSLAGGSNQPQHF	TGCGCCAGCAGCCTTGCAGGGGGCAGCAATCAGCCCCAGCATTTT
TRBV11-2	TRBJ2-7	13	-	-	CASSLGGSYEQYF	TGTGCCAGCAGCTTGGGGGGTTCCTACGAGCAGTACTTC
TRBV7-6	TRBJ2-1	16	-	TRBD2	CASSLYPGLAGNEQFF	TGTGCCAGCAGCCTGTACCCGGGACTAGCGGGTAATGAGCAGTTCTTC
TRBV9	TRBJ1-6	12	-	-	CASSVQGRPLHF	TGTGCCAGCAGCGTCCAGGGGCGACCCCTCCACTTT
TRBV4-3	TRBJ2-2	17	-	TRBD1	CASSKASGQGMGEELFF	TGCGCCAGCAGCAAAGCCTCGGGACAGGGTATGGGTGAGGAGCTGTTTTTT
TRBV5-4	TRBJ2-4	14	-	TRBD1	CASSDRGYKNIQYF	TGTGCCAGCAGCGACAGGGGATACAAAAACATTCAGTACTTC
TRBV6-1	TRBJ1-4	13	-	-	CASSEDGGEKLFF	TGTGCCAGCAGTGAAGATGGGGGGGAAAAACTGTTTTTT
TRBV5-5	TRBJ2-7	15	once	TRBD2	CASSHRTSGAYEQYF	TGTGCCAGCAGCCACCGGACTAGCGGGGCCTACGAGCAGTACTTC
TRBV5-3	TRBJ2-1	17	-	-	CARSSQGLANIRSEQFF	TGTGCCAGAAGCTCACAAGGACTCGCGAACATCCGTTCTGAGCAGTTCTTC
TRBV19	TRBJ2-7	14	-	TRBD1	CASSIGTASYEQYF	TGTGCCAGTAGTATTGGGACAGCTTCCTACGAGCAGTACTTC
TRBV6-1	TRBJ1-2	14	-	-	CASSEYPPNYGYTF	TGTGCCAGCAGTGAATATCCCCCTAACTATGGCTACACCTTC
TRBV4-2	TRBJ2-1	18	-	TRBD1	CASSQAPSLGQGFNEQFF	TGTGCCAGCAGCCAAGCACCCAGTTTGGGACAGGGTTTCAATGAGCAGTTCTTC